The clone carrying this TCR beta chain was found a few times. Its matching antigen is unknown. TCRdb used MiXCR to reprocess the reads, holding one entry per CDR3 protein. The sample lists 200,000 or so distinct CDR3 sequences, 38% occurring once. These data come from a study of T cell repertoires in cytomegalovirus infection. Looking at the study overall: CMV epitopes in the study were HLA-C-restricted (recently identified) and HLA-B-restricted (well studied). It can be stated that public TCR beta signatures indicated CMV infection as well as a matching HLA type. Findings and limits, study-wide: Of the TCR beta families, the public ones yielded a cumulative frequency that identified carriers of CMV plus the relevant HLA.

The germline V gene has CDR1 SEHNR and CDR2 FQNEAQ (reference sequence). V was pared by 4 bases and J by 5 bases, with 11 bases between. The CDR3 spans 14 residues. This sample comprised CD8+ T cells from cultured PBMCs, obtained from culture after CMV antigen stimulation. V is TRBV7-9 and J is TRBJ1-4, with TRBD1 as a possible D gene (5 bases). This receptor was taken from a human donor in good health (CMV status not recorded). Some clones in this sample may be carry-over from other donors' samples. The CDR3 is CASSSGTRNEKLFF. In DNA, the CDR3 is TGTGCCAGCAGCTCCGGGACGCGGAATGAAAAACTGTTTTTT.